This T cell receptor (beta chain) was sequenced during a study of identical twins. TCRdb ran MiXCR on the 5' RACE reads and lists one entry per CDR3 protein. This table has 650,000 to 750,000 distinct CDR3 sequences, 21% appearing once. CDR3 length equals 11 residues. The V and J ends lost 5 bases and 8 bases respectively, with 4 bases between them. CDR1 and CDR2 (germline): MNHNY, SVGAGI (reference sequence). This same sample was also taken into another study, of T cells expressing NK-cell markers.

The sequencing sample was made of PBMCs. The TCR was taken from a woman between 18 and 29 years old in good health. The chain couples TRBV6-6 to TRBJ1-6; D is uncertain. The CDR3 is CASSGHSPLHF. The CDR3 region has the DNA TGTGCCAGCAGTGGACATTCACCCCTCCACTTT.